Presented here are 30 T cell receptor beta chains from one specimen sequenced in a study of shared T cell receptors in the human thymus. Produced via immunoSEQ multiplex PCR; TCRdb's table is partial and in-frame only. The sample consists of fewer than 700,000 clones, roughly 88% of them appearing once. These same data were also listed under a study on human thymus T cells.

Input material: thymocytes. Receptors originate from a boy in the first two years of life with a congenital heart defect.

This chain connects TRBV29-1 to TRBJ2-3, with 7 bases identical to TRBD2. CDR3 length: 15 amino acids. The germline V gene encodes CDR1 SQVTM and CDR2 ANQGSEA. The trim removed 4 bases at V and 2 bases at J, leaving 9 bases unmatched. For the CDR3, the DNA is TGCAGCGTTGGGAGGTTGACTAGCCCCACAGATACGCAGTATTTT. It is translated as CSVGRLTSPTDTQYF.

The V gene is TRBV4-3, the J gene TRBJ2-2, with D possibly matching TRBD2 (6 bases). The ends were cut back, 1 base at V and 6 bases at J, with 15 bases in the middle. The CDR3 is 16 residues long. CDR1 LGHNA and CDR2 YSLEER come from the germline V gene. This chain's CDR3 is CASSQAVAGIAGELFF. The CDR3, as DNA: TGCGCCAGCAGCCAAGCGGTGGCGGGGATTGCCGGGGAGCTGTTTTTT.

The chain employs TRBV5-1 and TRBJ2-5, with 9 bases matching TRBD2. J gave up 0 bases and V 4 bases, and 10 bases lay outside the gene matches. CDR1 is SGHRS, CDR2 YFSETQ, per germline. The CDR3 has 17 residues. Written as DNA, the CDR3 is TGCGCCAGCAGCAGCGGGACTAGCCGAAAGTACCAAGAGACCCAGTACTTC. It codes for CASSSGTSRKYQETQYF.

The rearrangement links TRBV7-9 to TRBJ2-5; 13 bases map to TRBD2. The CDR3 length is 16 residues. Germline V CDR1 and CDR2: SEHNR, FQNEAQ (reference sequence). Unmatched junction bases numbered 8, after V lost 5 bases and J lost 5 bases. The CDR3 reads CASSPGTSGNRETQYF. Written as DNA, the CDR3 is TGTGCCAGCAGCCCCGGGACTAGCGGGAATCGGGAGACCCAGTACTTC. Full variable domain (remainder filled in from reference TRBV7-9 and TRBJ2-5): DTGVSQNPRHKITKRGQNVTFRCDPISEHNRLYWYRQTLGQGPEFLTYFQNEAQLEKSRLLSDRFSAERPKGSFSTLEIQRTEQGDSAMYLCASSPGTSGNRETQYFGPGTRLLVL.

This clone appeared once. V is TRBV14 and J is TRBJ1-1; 10 nucleotides agree with TRBD1. The germline V gene has CDR1 SGHDN and CDR2 FVKESK. With 4 bases clipped from V and 5 bases from J, the junction kept 16 bases outside the gene matches. The CDR3 sequence is 18 residues long. The CDR3 sequence is CASSPPRDRGGGRTEAFF. The CDR3 nucleotides are TGTGCCAGCAGCCCCCCCCGGGACAGGGGAGGAGGTAGGACTGAAGCTTTCTTT.

The chain has TRBV6-6 and TRBJ2-2; 8 bases align to TRBD2. Germline CDR1 is MNHNY and CDR2 is SVGAGI (reference sequence). J gave up 1 base and V 5 bases, and 0 bases lay outside the gene matches. This CDR3 is 14 amino acids long. Written as DNA, the CDR3 is TGTGCCAGCAGTCTAGCGGGGAACACCGGGGAGCTGTTTTTT. It yields the protein CASSLAGNTGELFF.

The chain combines TRBV5-1 with TRBJ2-7, with 7 bases identical to TRBD2. The CDR3 consists of 15 residues. Germline-derived CDR1 and CDR2 are SGHRS and YFSETQ. With V trimmed by 0 bases and J by 9 bases, 12 bases remained unmatched. The CDR3 DNA follows: TGCGCCAGCAGCTTGGAAGCCCGGGAGGCACCAGGGCAGTACTTC. Protein sequence: CASSLEAREAPGQYF.

The CDR3 nucleotides read TGCGCCAGCAGTGGGCAGGGGGCAGATACGCAGTATTTT. Protein: CASSGQGADTQYF. The genes are TRBV4-3 and TRBJ2-3; 7 nucleotides match TRBD1. The CDR3 sequence is 13 residues long. Germline V gene sequence: CDR1 LGHNA, CDR2 YSLEER. The V and J ends lost 6 bases and 4 bases, in that order; junction bases with no gene match: 4.

This clone appeared a few times. This chain joins TRBV27 and TRBJ2-7; 12 bases align to TRBD2. Losses at the gene ends were 5 bases for V and 6 bases for J; bases not matched to a gene: 8. Looked up from germline, CDR1 is MNHEY and CDR2 is SMNVEV (reference sequence). The CDR3 runs to 15 residues. CDR3 DNA sequence: TGTGCCAGCAGTCCGAGACTAGCGGGAGAGCGCGAGCAGTACTTC. Amino acid sequence: CASSPRLAGEREQYF.

The V gene is TRBV5-1, the J gene TRBJ2-7; D is unresolved. V gave up 2 bases and J gave up 5 bases, with 14 bases separating them. Germline lookup yields CDR1 SGHRS and CDR2 YFSETQ. There are 14 residues in the CDR3. The CDR3 spells CASSFNGSMDEQYF. The DNA of the CDR3 is TGCGCCAGCAGCTTTAACGGGTCTATGGACGAGCAGTACTTC.

The chain employs TRBV9 and TRBJ1-3; TRBD1 matches at 9 bases. The V and J ends lost 3 bases and 2 bases, in that order; junction bases with no gene match: 3. The germline V gene encodes CDR1 SGDLS and CDR2 YYNGEE. This CDR3 comprises 15 residues. The CDR3 sequence: CASSADRGTGNTIYF. In DNA form, the CDR3 reads TGTGCCAGCAGCGCCGACAGGGGGACTGGAAACACCATATATTTT.

V is TRBV18 and J is TRBJ2-7; TRBD1 aligns across 11 bases. Looked up from germline, CDR1 is KGHSH and CDR2 is LQKENI. This CDR3 has 18 residues. Trimming cost V 3 bases and J 6 bases; bases outside gene matches: 16. The CDR3 is CASSPLGDRGWLGGEQYF. CDR3 nucleotides: TGTGCCAGCTCACCTCTAGGGGACAGGGGGTGGCTTGGAGGCGAGCAGTACTTC. The full variable domain, completed using reference TRBV18 and TRBJ2-7, is NAGVMQNPRHLVRRRGQEARLRCSPMKGHSHVYWYRQLPEEGLKFMVYLQKENIIDESGMPKERFSAEFPKEGPSILRIQQVVRGDSAAYFCASSPLGDRGWLGGEQYFGPGTRLTVT.

This chain uses TRBV18 with TRBJ2-1, with D perhaps matching TRBD1 (6 bases). CDR1 and CDR2 from the germline V gene are KGHSH and LQKENI. This CDR3 comprises 17 residues. Between the trimmed V and J ends, which lost 1 base and 5 bases, there was a span of 18 bases. For the CDR3, the DNA is TGTGCCAGCTCACCACGTCCGGGACAAAGGGTCGACAATGAGCAGTTCTTC. Translation gives CASSPRPGQRVDNEQFF. The whole variable domain, remainder taken from reference TRBV18 and TRBJ2-1, is NAGVMQNPRHLVRRRGQEARLRCSPMKGHSHVYWYRQLPEEGLKFMVYLQKENIIDESGMPKERFSAEFPKEGPSILRIQQVVRGDSAAYFCASSPRPGQRVDNEQFFGPGTRLTVL.

V and J are TRBV29-1 and TRBJ2-5; 16 nucleotides agree with TRBD2. There are 17 residues in the CDR3. Per germline, CDR1 SQVTM and CDR2 ANQGSEA. Losses at the gene ends were 4 bases for V and 4 bases for J; bases not matched to a gene: 9. CDR3 residues: CSVVGTGTSGRGETQYF. The CDR3 region has the DNA TGCAGCGTTGTGGGGACCGGGACTAGCGGGAGGGGAGAGACCCAGTACTTC.

The genes are TRBV5-1 and TRBJ2-1, with TRBD1 identical over 7 bases. Trimming cost V 4 bases and J 3 bases; bases outside gene matches: 10. Germline V CDR1 and CDR2: SGHRS, YFSETQ. The CDR3 is made up of 16 amino acids. The CDR3 region is CASSPPAGGIYNEQFF. The DNA for the CDR3 is TGCGCCAGCAGCCCCCCGGCAGGGGGTATCTACAATGAGCAGTTCTTC.

This sequence joins TRBV15 and TRBJ2-5; tentatively, D is TRBD1 (6 bases). In germline, CDR1 is LNHNV, CDR2 YYDKDF (reference sequence). The V end was cut by 0 bases, the J end by 2 bases, with 10 bases between. This CDR3 is built from 15 residues. CDR3 sequence reads: CATSRETGVQETQYF. In nucleotides, the CDR3 is TGTGCCACCAGCAGAGAGACAGGTGTACAAGAGACCCAGTACTTC. Supplemented by reference TRBV15 and TRBJ2-5, the full variable domain reads DAMVIQNPRYQVTQFGKPVTLSCSQTLNHNVMYWYQQKSSQAPKLLFHYYDKDFNNEADTPDNFQSRRPNTSFCFLDIRSPGLGDTAMYLCATSRETGVQETQYFGPGTRLLVL.

Note on this clone: Different DNA sequences within this sample yield the same CDR3. The chain couples TRBV10-1 to TRBJ2-7; possible D gene TRBD2, 6 bases. Germline V lookup: CDR1 WNHNN, CDR2 SYGVQD (reference sequence). CDR3 size: 13 residues. V lost 2 bases, J lost 3 bases, and 8 bases lay in between. In DNA, the CDR3 is TGCGCCAGCAGTGAGCCCGGGAGCTACGAGCAGTACTTC. Its translation is CASSEPGSYEQYF.

The chain carries TRBV9 and TRBJ2-7, with 14 nucleotides matching TRBD2. The CDR3 sequence is 15 residues long. Looked up from germline, CDR1 is SGDLS and CDR2 is YYNGEE. V shed 2 bases, J shed 7 bases, and the junction held 5 bases outside the gene matches. The CDR3 loop is CASSVAGLAGDEQYF. CDR3 nucleotide sequence: TGTGCCAGCAGCGTCGCGGGACTAGCGGGAGATGAGCAGTACTTC.

The rearrangement joins TRBV29-1 to TRBJ2-4, with 10 bases that match TRBD1. There are 16 residues in the CDR3. The germline V gene encodes CDR1 SQVTM and CDR2 ANQGSEA. The J segment lost 1 base and the V segment lost 4 bases, leaving 7 bases of the junction unmatched. CDR3 nucleotide sequence: TGCAGCGTTGTAGACCCGGGACAGGGGGCCAAAAACATTCAGTACTTC. The encoded protein is CSVVDPGQGAKNIQYF. Supplemented by reference TRBV29-1 and TRBJ2-4, the full variable domain reads SAVISQKPSRDICQRGTSLTIQCQVDSQVTMMFWYRQQPGQSLTLIATANQGSEATYESGFVIDKFPISRPNLTFSTLTVSNMSPEDSSIYLCSVVDPGQGAKNIQYFGAGTRLSVL.

This chain's CDR3 is CASSYRQEQYF. The CDR3, as DNA: TGTGCCAGCAGTTATAGACAGGAGCAGTACTTC. The chain has TRBV6-5 and TRBJ2-7, with a tentative D call TRBD1 (5 bases). The CDR3 extends over 11 amino acids. Trimming left V 3 bases short and J 7 bases short, with 7 bases between. Germline assignment: CDR1 MNHEY and CDR2 SVGAGI.

The chain joins TRBV12-5 to TRBJ1-5, with no clear D. Germline V gene lookup returns CDR1 LGHNT and CDR2 FRNRAP. Trimming left V 6 bases short and J 6 bases short, with 18 bases between. The CDR3 contains 15 residues. The DNA for the CDR3 is TGTGCTAGTGGGGAAGAGGGAGCTCGCGGTCAGCCCCAGCATTTT. The encoded protein is CASGEEGARGQPQHF.

The chain uses TRBV28 and TRBJ1-5, with D perhaps TRBD1 (5 bases). The CDR3 is 17 residues long. Trimming shortened V by 5 bases and J by 0 bases, and 17 bases separated the two germline ends. CDR1 is MDHEN, CDR2 SYDVKM, per germline. The CDR3 DNA is TGTGCCAGCAGTCCCCGCTGGGGCCCCTATAGCAATCAGCCCCAGCATTTT. Amino acid sequence: CASSPRWGPYSNQPQHF.

This chain uses TRBV30 with TRBJ2-1, with 10 nucleotides matching TRBD2. The CDR3 is 15 residues long. V was pared by 4 bases and J by 6 bases, with 9 bases of the junction left unmatched. CDR1 is GTSNPN and CDR2 is SVGIG in the germline V gene (reference sequence). This chain's CDR3 is CAWKLAGEGSNEQFF. Here the CDR3 DNA reads TGTGCCTGGAAGCTAGCGGGAGAGGGGTCCAATGAGCAGTTCTTC.

This clone appeared once. V and J are TRBV1 and TRBJ1-5; the table names TRBD1, a call not compared with the DNA. TRBV1 represents a pseudogene. The CDR3 covers 17 residues. DNA of the CDR3: TGCACCAGCAGCCAACCAACGGGGAGACAGGGCGACCAGCCCCAGCATTTT. Amino acids: CTSSQPTGRQGDQPQHF.

This clone showed up just once. V and J are TRBV27 and TRBJ2-3; TRBD2 matches at 13 bases. The V segment lost 2 bases and the J segment 3 bases; nucleotides outside the gene matches: 2. Germline V CDR1 and CDR2: MNHEY, SMNVEV (reference sequence). The CDR3 length is 16 residues. The CDR3 sequence: CASSLGLAGVTDTQYF. DNA for the CDR3: TGTGCCAGCAGTTTAGGACTAGCGGGAGTAACAGATACGCAGTATTTT.

The rearrangement links TRBV29-1 to TRBJ2-7, with TRBD1 matching over 9 bases. V was clipped by 4 bases and J by 5 bases; unmatched bases: 6. This CDR3 spans 13 amino acids. Germline V gene data show CDR1 as SQVTM and CDR2 as ANQGSEA. CDR3 amino acids: CSVGGQGTNEQYF. CDR3 bases: TGCAGCGTTGGGGGACAGGGTACCAACGAGCAGTACTTC.

The chain recombines TRBV5-1 with TRBJ2-5, with D maybe TRBD2 (5 bases). Germline V gives CDR1 SGHRS, CDR2 YFSETQ. This CDR3 has 14 amino acids. V lost 4 bases to trimming and J lost 0 bases, with 10 bases between them. The CDR3 loop reads CASSGGPYQETQYF. The CDR3 DNA follows: TGCGCCAGCAGCGGAGGTCCGTACCAAGAGACCCAGTACTTC.

The rearrangement joins TRBV4-1 to TRBJ2-1, with 9 bases lining up with TRBD1. V trimming: 4 bases; J trimming: 5 bases; junction bases outside the gene matches: 12. This CDR3 spans 17 amino acids. Germline-derived CDR1 and CDR2 are MGHRA and YSYEKL. The CDR3 sequence: CASSPQLRDRENNEQFF. In DNA form, the CDR3 reads TGCGCCAGCAGCCCTCAGCTCCGGGACAGGGAAAACAATGAGCAGTTCTTC.

The table lists this clone with a count of one. The chain uses TRBV6-6 and TRBJ1-1, with a tentative D call TRBD1 (6 bases). Between the trimmed V and J ends, which lost 5 bases and 0 bases, there was a span of 10 bases. CDR1 and CDR2 from the germline V gene are MNHNY and SVGAGI (reference sequence). CDR3 length: 14 residues. The CDR3 reads CASSGGGLNTEAFF. The CDR3 nucleotides are TGTGCCAGCAGTGGGGGGGGCCTGAACACTGAAGCTTTCTTT.

The rearrangement uses TRBV5-1 and TRBJ1-2; TRBD1 aligns across 7 bases. This CDR3 is 15 amino acids long. CDR1 SGHRS and CDR2 YFSETQ come from the germline V gene. Losses at the gene ends were 9 bases for V and 6 bases for J; bases not matched to a gene: 17. The CDR3 region has the DNA TGCGCCACCAGAAGACAGGGCCTAAACCGCCATGGCTACACCTTC. This codes for CATRRQGLNRHGYTF.